Below are 2 T cell receptor beta chains sequenced from a single sample in a study of cytomegalovirus exposure and HLA in healthy donors. Clones were read by immunoSEQ multiplex PCR, and TCRdb kept only the in-frame ones, dropping some. This table holds some 180,000 clones, approximately 86% found once. Sequencing was carried out using PBMCs. All receptors come from a man aged 25-45 years in good health and CMV-seropositive.

The chain combines TRBV5-1 with TRBJ2-7; D is possibly TRBD2 (6 bases). CDR3 length equals 13 residues. V was clipped by 4 bases and J by 3 bases, with 11 bases between them. Germline CDR1 and CDR2: SGHRS and YFSETQ. The CDR3 bases are TGCGCCAGCAGCCCGGGGGTTAGCTACGAGCAGTACTTC. Its translation: CASSPGVSYEQYF.

Regarding this clone: The missing conserved phenylalanine or tryptophan at the end of this CDR3 makes a read error likely. Because the CDR3's place on the DNA is in doubt, the DNA is left out and the CDR3 is given as listed by TCRdb. This sequence joins TRBV10-2 and TRBJ1-6. Germline CDR1 is WSHSY and CDR2 is SAAADI. The CDR3 sequence runs 12 residues, both termini included. The CDR3 is CASSELGGLTRV.